What follows describes a single T cell receptor beta chain. Authors' data handling: Out-of-frame sequences were removed, leaving roughly 2,200,000 distinct TCRbeta sequences. Sequencing used immunoSEQ multiplex PCR; TCRdb keeps in-frame clones, though not all of them. That table gives V, J and clone size, and the DNA gave D and trimming. The repertoire holds about 82,000 clones, with approximately 80% as singletons. The sample comes from a study of memory CD4+ T cells and cytomegalovirus serostatus. The sort gate was single viable CD3+CD4+CD8-CD45RO+ cells for memory CD4+ T cells. Between the trimmed V and J ends, which lost 2 bases and 2 bases, there was a span of 6 bases. Per the germline V gene, CDR1 is MNHNS and CDR2 is SASEGT. The CDR3 sequence is 13 residues long.

V is TRBV6-1 and J is TRBJ2-5; D unclear. The source is an adult in good health and CMV-seronegative. Material: memory CD4+ T cells from blood. This chain's CDR3 is CASSEYSQETQYF. CDR3 bases: TGTGCCAGCAGTGAATACAGTCAAGAGACCCAGTACTTC.